These 12 T cell receptor beta chains were all obtained from the same sample, sequenced in a study of blood T cell repertoires in COVID-19. The repertoire was sequenced with immunoSEQ multiplex PCR; TCRdb's copy has only in-frame clones and lacks some. This sample carries approximately 200,000 clones, roughly 92% of them seen once, and the ten largest clones take about 0.76%. Sequencing was carried out using peripheral blood. The receptors originated from a man aged 25-45 years with COVID-19, enrolled during active disease.

The chain carries TRBV4-1 and TRBJ2-1; 12 nucleotides match TRBD2. The CDR3 is 17 residues long. CDR1 and CDR2 from the germline V gene are MGHRA and YSYEKL. V was clipped by 4 bases and J by 5 bases; unmatched bases: 9. CDR3 DNA sequence: TGCGCCAGCAGCCGGAATCCTACTAGCGGGGGGAACAATGAGCAGTTCTTC. This sequence encodes CASSRNPTSGGNNEQFF.

The chain employs TRBV11-3 and TRBJ2-4, with D perhaps matching TRBD1 (5 bases). The CDR3 has 13 residues. V shed 3 bases and J shed 11 bases, with 14 bases lying between them. Germline CDR1 SGHNT, CDR2 YENEEA. The CDR3: CASSFTGRGVQYF. The CDR3 nucleotides read TGTGCCAGCAGCTTTACAGGCCGTGGGGTTCAGTACTTC.

The chain has TRBV2 and TRBJ2-1; 7 bases line up with TRBD1. This CDR3 is built from 15 residues. The ends lost 1 base at V and 4 bases at J; junction bases unmatched: 4. Germline CDR1 SNHLY, CDR2 FYNNEI. The CDR3 reads CASSEDGQEYNEQFF. The CDR3 DNA follows: TGTGCCAGCAGTGAAGACGGACAGGAGTACAATGAGCAGTTCTTC. Full variable domain (remainder filled in from reference TRBV2 and TRBJ2-1): EPEVTQTPSHQVTQMGQEVILRCVPISNHLYFYWYRQILGQKVEFLVSFYNNEISEKSEIFDDQFSVERPDGSNFTLKIRSTKLEDSAMYFCASSEDGQEYNEQFFGPGTRLTVL.

The rearrangement joins TRBV7-9 to TRBJ2-1; a weak D match, TRBD2 (5 bases). Between the trimmed V and J ends, which lost 5 bases and 9 bases, there was a span of 17 bases. This CDR3 has 14 residues. Germline CDR1 and CDR2: SEHNR and FQNEAQ (reference sequence). The CDR3 here is CASSPLGVTFEQFF. The CDR3 DNA sequence: TGTGCCAGCAGCCCCCTCGGGGTCACCTTTGAGCAGTTCTTC.

V usage is TRBV19 and J usage is TRBJ1-5; 9 bases are shared with TRBD1. The CDR3 runs to 14 residues. The junction had 7 bases not matched to a gene; V was cut back by 6 bases and J by 7 bases. The germline V gene encodes CDR1 LNHDA and CDR2 SQIVND (reference sequence). The CDR3 spells CASREDRGRQPQHF. The CDR3 DNA follows: TGTGCCAGTAGGGAAGACAGGGGGAGACAGCCCCAGCATTTT.

This sequence joins TRBV6-6 and TRBJ2-1; maybe TRBD1 (6 bases). Germline V lookup: CDR1 MNHNY, CDR2 SVGAGI (reference sequence). With 7 bases removed from V and 4 bases from J, the gap between germline ends came to 17 bases. CDR3 length equals 15 residues. CDR3 bases: TGTGCCAGCACCCCCGGGACAACGCAATACAATGAGCAGTTCTTC. It translates to CASTPGTTQYNEQFF.

The genes are TRBV11-3 and TRBJ2-3; D not resolved. CDR1 is SGHNT, CDR2 YENEEA, per germline. The CDR3 totals 13 residues. V was shortened by 5 bases and J by 1 base, with 7 bases between the two germline ends. The CDR3 loop is CASSPSGTDTQYF. In DNA, the CDR3 is TGTGCCAGCAGCCCCTCTGGCACAGATACGCAGTATTTT.

The J gene is TRBJ1-1, the V gene TRBV2, with 11 bases matching TRBD1. Trimming at V came to 7 bases and at J to 5 bases, leaving 6 bases not matched to a gene. The germline CDR1 and CDR2 sequences are SNHLY and FYNNEI. The CDR3 consists of 14 residues. The CDR3 DNA sequence: TGTGCCAGCACTTGGACAGGGGGCAGGACTGAAGCTTTCTTT. Protein: CASTWTGGRTEAFF. Using reference TRBV2 and TRBJ1-1 for the parts outside the CDR3, the full variable domain is EPEVTQTPSHQVTQMGQEVILRCVPISNHLYFYWYRQILGQKVEFLVSFYNNEISEKSEIFDDQFSVERPDGSNFTLKIRSTKLEDSAMYFCASTWTGGRTEAFFGQGTRLTVV.

This chain joins TRBV5-4 and TRBJ2-5; TRBD1 aligns across 7 bases. The germline gives CDR1 SGHNT, CDR2 YYREEE (reference sequence). The CDR3 extends over 13 amino acids. The ends lost 5 bases at V and 5 bases at J; junction bases unmatched: 6. The CDR3 here is CASSTPGGETQYF. The CDR3 DNA is TGTGCCAGCAGTACACCAGGGGGTGAGACCCAGTACTTC.

This clone was seen just once. The chain employs TRBV6-1 and TRBJ2-1; TRBD2 aligns across 11 bases. Trimming removed 0 bases from V and 6 bases from J; junction bases left unmatched: 1. The CDR3 is 15 amino acids. The germline gives CDR1 MNHNS, CDR2 SASEGT. The chain's CDR3 is CASSEASGGANEQFF. The CDR3 nucleotides are TGTGCCAGCAGTGAAGCTAGCGGGGGGGCCAATGAGCAGTTCTTC.

V is TRBV6-1 and J is TRBJ2-2, with 9 bases matching TRBD2. Germline lookup yields CDR1 MNHNS and CDR2 SASEGT. The CDR3 loop spans 18 amino acids. The J segment lost 3 bases and the V segment lost 2 bases, leaving 10 bases of the junction unmatched. In DNA form, the CDR3 reads TGTGCCAGCAGTGAATATTGGCGGGGGGGCCTAGACACCGGGGAGCTGTTTTTT. Translating gives CASSEYWRGGLDTGELFF.

A word on this clone: Other nucleotide sequences in the sample specify the same CDR3. The chain combines TRBV3-1 (or the pseudogene TRBV3-2) with TRBJ1-3; 9 nucleotides match TRBD1. The CDR3 consists of 14 residues. The germline V gene encodes CDR1 LGHDT and CDR2 YNNKEL (reference sequence). The J segment lost 2 bases and the V segment lost 4 bases, leaving 0 bases of the junction unmatched. CDR3 sequence reads: CASSRTGAGNTIYF. CDR3 DNA sequence: TGTGCCAGCAGCCGGACAGGGGCTGGAAACACCATATATTTT.